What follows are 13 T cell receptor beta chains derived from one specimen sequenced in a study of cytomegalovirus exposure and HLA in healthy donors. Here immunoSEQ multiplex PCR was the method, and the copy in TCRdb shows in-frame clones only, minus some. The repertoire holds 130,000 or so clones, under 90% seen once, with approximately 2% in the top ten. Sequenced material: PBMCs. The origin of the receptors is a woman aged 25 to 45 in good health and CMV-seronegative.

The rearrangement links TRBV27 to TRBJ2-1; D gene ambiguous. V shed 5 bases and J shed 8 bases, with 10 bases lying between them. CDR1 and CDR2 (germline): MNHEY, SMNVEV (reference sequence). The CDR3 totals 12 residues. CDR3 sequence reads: CASSIDSDEQFF. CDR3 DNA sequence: TGTGCCAGCAGTATCGACTCCGATGAGCAGTTCTTC.

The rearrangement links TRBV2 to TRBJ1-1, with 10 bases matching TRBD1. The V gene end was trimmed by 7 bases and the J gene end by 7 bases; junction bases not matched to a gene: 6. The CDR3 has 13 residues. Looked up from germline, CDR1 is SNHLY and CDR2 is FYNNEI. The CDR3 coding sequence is TGTGCCAGCACCCTAGGACAGGGGGTTGAAGCTTTCTTT. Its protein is CASTLGQGVEAFF.

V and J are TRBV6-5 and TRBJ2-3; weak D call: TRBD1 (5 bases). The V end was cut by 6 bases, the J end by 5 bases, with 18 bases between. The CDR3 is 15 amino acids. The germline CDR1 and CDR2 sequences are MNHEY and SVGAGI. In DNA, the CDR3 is TGTGCCAGCAGCACAGGATTAGGGTCCATAGATACGCAGTATTTT. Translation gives CASSTGLGSIDTQYF.

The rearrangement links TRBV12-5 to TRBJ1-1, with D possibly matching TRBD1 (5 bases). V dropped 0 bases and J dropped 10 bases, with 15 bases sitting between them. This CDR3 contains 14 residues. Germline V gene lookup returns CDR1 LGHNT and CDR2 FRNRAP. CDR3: CASGLVGREGGAFF. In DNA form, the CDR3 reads TGTGCTAGTGGTTTGGTGGGCAGGGAAGGTGGAGCTTTCTTT. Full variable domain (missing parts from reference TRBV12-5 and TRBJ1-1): DARVTQTPRHKVTEMGQEVTMRCQPILGHNTVFWYRQTMMQGLELLAYFRNRAPLDDSGMPKDRFSAEMPDATLATLKIQPSEPRDSAVYFCASGLVGREGGAFFGQGTRLTVV.

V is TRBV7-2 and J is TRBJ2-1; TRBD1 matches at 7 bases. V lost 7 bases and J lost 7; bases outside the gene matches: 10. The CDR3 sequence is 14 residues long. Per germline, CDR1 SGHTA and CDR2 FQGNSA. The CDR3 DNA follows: TGTGCCAGCACCCTAGGGGGCCAGGTGAATGAGCAGTTCTTC. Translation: CASTLGGQVNEQFF.

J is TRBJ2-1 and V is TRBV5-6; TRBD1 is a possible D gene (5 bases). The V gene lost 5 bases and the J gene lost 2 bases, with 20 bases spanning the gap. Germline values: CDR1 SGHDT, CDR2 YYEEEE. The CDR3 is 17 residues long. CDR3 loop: CASSLSPPIGAYNEQFF. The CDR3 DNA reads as TGTGCCAGCAGTTTGTCCCCCCCAATAGGGGCCTACAATGAGCAGTTCTTC.

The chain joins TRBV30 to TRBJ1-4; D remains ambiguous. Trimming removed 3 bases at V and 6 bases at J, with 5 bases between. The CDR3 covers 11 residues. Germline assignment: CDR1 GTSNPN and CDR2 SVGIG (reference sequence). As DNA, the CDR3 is TGTGCCTGGAGCCCAGATGAAAAACTGTTTTTT. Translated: CAWSPDEKLFF.

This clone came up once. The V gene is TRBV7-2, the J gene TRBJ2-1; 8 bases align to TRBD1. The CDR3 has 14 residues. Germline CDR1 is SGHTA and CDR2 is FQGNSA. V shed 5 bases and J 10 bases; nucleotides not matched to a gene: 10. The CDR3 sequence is CASSRGQRQGEQFF. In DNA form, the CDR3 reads TGTGCCAGCAGCCGGGGGCAAAGACAGGGGGAGCAGTTCTTC.

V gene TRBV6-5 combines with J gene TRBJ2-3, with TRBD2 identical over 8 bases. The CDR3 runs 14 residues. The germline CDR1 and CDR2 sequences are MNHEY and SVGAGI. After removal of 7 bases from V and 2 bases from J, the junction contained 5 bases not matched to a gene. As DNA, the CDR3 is TGTGCCAGCAACTCGGGGGGGGCCACAGATACGCAGTATTTT. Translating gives CASNSGGATDTQYF.

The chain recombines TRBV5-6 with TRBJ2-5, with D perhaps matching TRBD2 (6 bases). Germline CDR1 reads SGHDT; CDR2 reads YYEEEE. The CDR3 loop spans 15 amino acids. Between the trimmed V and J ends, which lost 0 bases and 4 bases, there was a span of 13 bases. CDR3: CASSLGFSGRETQYF. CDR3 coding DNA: TGTGCCAGCAGCTTGGGATTTTCCGGGAGAGAGACCCAGTACTTC.

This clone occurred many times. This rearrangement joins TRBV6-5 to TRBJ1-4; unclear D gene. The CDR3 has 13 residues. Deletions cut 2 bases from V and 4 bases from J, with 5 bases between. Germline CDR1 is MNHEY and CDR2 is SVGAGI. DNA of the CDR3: TGTGCCAGCAGTTACGACTTTAATGAAAAACTGTTTTTT. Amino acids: CASSYDFNEKLFF.

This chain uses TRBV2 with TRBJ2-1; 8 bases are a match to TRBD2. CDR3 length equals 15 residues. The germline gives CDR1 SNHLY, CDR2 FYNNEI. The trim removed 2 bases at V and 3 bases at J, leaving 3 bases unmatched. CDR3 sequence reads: CASSETGGGYNEQFF. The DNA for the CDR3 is TGTGCCAGCAGTGAAACGGGGGGGGGCTACAATGAGCAGTTCTTC.

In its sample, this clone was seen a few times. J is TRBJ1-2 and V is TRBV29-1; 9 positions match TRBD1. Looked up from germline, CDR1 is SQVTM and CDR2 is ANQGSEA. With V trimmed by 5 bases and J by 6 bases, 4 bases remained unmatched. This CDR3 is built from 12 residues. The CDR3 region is CSVRQGEHGYTF. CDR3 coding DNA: TGCAGCGTTCGACAGGGGGAGCATGGCTACACCTTC.